The 24 T cell receptor beta chains below were found in one sample sequenced in a study of T cell responses to AZD1222 COVID-19 vaccine. Assay: immunoSEQ multiplex PCR; the TCRdb copy retains only in-frame clones and omits some. This table has 100,000 to 150,000 clones, over 75% appearing once. This sample comprised peripheral blood, obtained on day 0 of AZD1222 vaccination. Source of these receptors: an adult in good health.

This clone occurred once. This chain connects TRBV4-1 to TRBJ2-6; TRBD1 might be the D (6 bases). There are 17 residues in the CDR3. V was clipped by 4 bases and J by 4 bases, with 17 bases between them. The germline CDR1 and CDR2 sequences are MGHRA and YSYEKL. CDR3 sequence: CASSLGTLSGGANVLTF. CDR3 DNA sequence: TGCGCCAGCAGCCTAGGGACACTATCCGGGGGGGCCAACGTCCTGACTTTC.

The chain combines TRBV14 with TRBJ1-2; TRBD1 is a possible D gene (5 bases). Germline V lookup: CDR1 SGHDN, CDR2 FVKESK. The V end lost 3 bases, the J end lost 1 base, and 9 bases lay between the germline ends. The CDR3 spans 14 residues. In nucleotides, the CDR3 is TGTGCCAGCAGCCAGGGACCGATTAACTATGGCTACACCTTC. Protein: CASSQGPINYGYTF.

The chain couples TRBV5-1 to TRBJ2-4, with TRBD1 identical over 8 bases. The CDR3 extends over 14 amino acids. V trimming: 7 bases; J trimming: 0 bases; junction bases outside the gene matches: 3. CDR1 SGHRS and CDR2 YFSETQ come from the germline V gene. The CDR3 DNA follows: TGCGCCAGCGGGACAGGCCTAGCCAAAAACATTCAGTACTTC. Translated: CASGTGLAKNIQYF.

This chain links TRBV5-6 with TRBJ2-7, with unresolved D. This CDR3 has 15 amino acids. The ends were cut back, 1 base at V and 0 bases at J, with 11 bases in the middle. Per germline, CDR1 SGHDT and CDR2 YYEEEE. The DNA for the CDR3 is TGTGCCAGCAGCTTGAATGGCCGCAGCTCCTACGAGCAGTACTTC. Protein sequence: CASSLNGRSSYEQYF. The complete variable domain, with remaining parts taken from reference TRBV5-6 and TRBJ2-7, reads DAGVTQSPTHLIKTRGQQVTLRCSPKSGHDTVSWYQQALGQGPQFIFQYYEEEERQRGNFPDRFSGHQFPNYSSELNVNALLLGDSALYLCASSLNGRSSYEQYFGPGTRLTVT.

The chain joins TRBV19 to TRBJ1-4, with 7 bases that match TRBD1. The CDR3 covers 14 residues. Germline trimming cut 3 bases from V and 7 bases from J; bases unmatched to any gene: 5. Germline CDR1 and CDR2: LNHDA and SQIVND (reference sequence). CDR3 in amino acids: CASSIRQGREKLFF. In DNA, the CDR3 is TGTGCCAGTAGTATCCGACAGGGTCGTGAAAAACTGTTTTTT.

This chain links TRBV19 with TRBJ2-1, with 7 bases lining up with TRBD1. CDR1 and CDR2 (germline): LNHDA, SQIVND (reference sequence). J gave up 4 bases and V 4 bases, and 10 bases lay outside the gene matches. The CDR3 runs to 16 residues. CDR3 coding DNA: TGTGCCAGTAGTAACCCCCGGGACAGAGAATACAATGAGCAGTTCTTC. Translated: CASSNPRDREYNEQFF.

The chain recombines TRBV6-4 with TRBJ2-7; 7 nucleotides align to TRBD1. Trimming took 5 bases from V and 7 from J; bases not matched to a gene: 11. Germline CDR1 reads MRHNA; CDR2 reads SNTAGT. CDR3 length: 14 residues. The CDR3, as DNA: TGTGCCAGCAGTTCCGGGACAGCTTACGCGGAGCAGTACTTC. Translating gives CASSSGTAYAEQYF.

This clone was seen once. This chain uses TRBV3-1 (or the pseudogene TRBV3-2) with TRBJ1-2; no clear D gene. Germline lookup yields CDR1 LGHDT and CDR2 YNNKEL (reference sequence). Trimming cost V 0 bases and J 7 bases, with 15 bases left between them. The CDR3 extends over 15 amino acids. The CDR3 nucleotides read TGTGCCAGCAGCCAAGATACGGGGAACTTGGGTGGCTACACCTTC. Protein: CASSQDTGNLGGYTF.

This clone was seen more than once but under ten times. The chain combines TRBV5-4 with TRBJ1-4; no clear D gene. CDR1 is SGHNT and CDR2 is YYREEE in the germline V gene (reference sequence). Deletions cut 0 bases from V and 8 bases from J, with 5 bases between. This CDR3 is 12 amino acids long. CDR3 nucleotide sequence: TGTGCCAGCAGCTTGGTAGGGGAAAAACTGTTTTTT. It translates to CASSLVGEKLFF.

The chain couples TRBV3-1 (or the pseudogene TRBV3-2) to TRBJ1-2; D perhaps matches TRBD1 (5 bases). Trimming pared 2 bases from V and 11 bases from J, leaving 21 bases between. Germline CDR1 LGHDT, CDR2 YNNKEL (reference sequence). The CDR3 sequence is 15 residues long. The CDR3 protein is CASSQFSGTFGLYTF. The CDR3 bases are TGTGCCAGCAGCCAATTCTCTGGGACGTTTGGCCTATACACCTTC.

V usage is TRBV11-3 and J usage is TRBJ1-1; D is ambiguous. The CDR3 has 13 amino acids. CDR1 and CDR2 (germline): SGHNT, YENEEA. The ends were cut back, 1 base at V and 8 bases at J, with 11 bases in the middle. CDR3 nucleotide sequence: TGTGCCAGCAGCTTAGGAGTGGCGGGAGAAGCTTTCTTT. The encoded protein is CASSLGVAGEAFF.

This clone is a singleton in its sample. The chain carries TRBV25-1 and TRBJ2-7, with 8 bases fitting TRBD1. Germline CDR1 MGHDK, CDR2 SYGVNS. CDR3 length: 13 amino acids. J gave up 6 bases and V 5 bases, and 6 bases lay outside the gene matches. The CDR3 is CASSKGQGSEQYF. CDR3 nucleotide sequence: TGTGCCAGCAGTAAAGGACAGGGCTCCGAGCAGTACTTC.

The gene calls are TRBV19 and TRBJ2-1; D unclear. Germline loops: CDR1 LNHDA, CDR2 SQIVND (reference sequence). Trimming left V 5 bases short and J 2 bases short, with 13 bases between. There are 15 residues in the CDR3. CDR3 bases: TGTGCCAGTAGTCCACTTGCTTCGACCTACAATGAGCAGTTCTTC. Its protein is CASSPLASTYNEQFF.

The chain uses TRBV7-9 and TRBJ1-4, with D maybe TRBD1 (6 bases). Trimming stripped 1 base from V and 7 bases from J, with 10 bases between. Germline V CDR1 and CDR2: SEHNR, FQNEAQ (reference sequence). The CDR3 length is 14 residues. As DNA, the CDR3 is TGTGCCAGCAGCTTAGGACAGGTGACTGAAAAACTGTTTTTT. Protein: CASSLGQVTEKLFF.

The chain carries TRBV24-1 and TRBJ2-5; D is possibly TRBD2 (6 bases). With 7 bases removed from V and 1 base from J, the gap between germline ends came to 24 bases. Looked up from germline, CDR1 is KGHDR and CDR2 is SFDVKD. The CDR3 is made up of 18 amino acids. Written as DNA, the CDR3 is TGTGCCACCAGGATTTACCCCCCCCCTAGCGCCCTCCAAGAGACCCAGTACTTC. Translating gives CATRIYPPPSALQETQYF.

This sequence joins TRBV19 and TRBJ1-3; D possibly corresponds to TRBD1 (5 bases). The CDR3 contains 16 residues. Germline V gene data show CDR1 as LNHDA and CDR2 as SQIVND (reference sequence). Trimming pared 2 bases from V and 0 bases from J, leaving 11 bases between. CDR3 in DNA: TGTGCCAGTAGTATAACCGGGACGGACTCTGGAAACACCATATATTTT. Translated: CASSITGTDSGNTIYF. Supplemented by reference TRBV19 and TRBJ1-3, the full variable domain reads DGGITQSPKYLFRKEGQNVTLSCEQNLNHDAMYWYRQDPGQGLRLIYYSQIVNDFQKGDIAEGYSVSREKKESFPLTVTSAQKNPTAFYLCASSITGTDSGNTIYFGEGSWLTVV.

This rearrangement joins TRBV9 to TRBJ2-2; no firm D call. The germline gives CDR1 SGDLS, CDR2 YYNGEE. The CDR3 consists of 15 residues. V lost 1 base to trimming and J lost 4 bases, with 11 bases between them. The CDR3 loop is CASSVHPELTGELFF. CDR3 DNA: TGTGCCAGCAGCGTACATCCCGAGCTCACCGGGGAGCTGTTTTTT.

A single count supports this clone. The chain recombines TRBV9 with TRBJ2-3; tentatively, D is TRBD1 (7 bases). V shed 0 bases and J shed 0 bases, with 14 bases lying between them. This CDR3 has 17 residues. Germline-derived CDR1 and CDR2 are SGDLS and YYNGEE. The CDR3 DNA reads TGTGCCAGCAGCGTAGATCAGGGGGGACTTAGCACAGATACGCAGTATTTT. As protein: CASSVDQGGLSTDTQYF.

The V and J genes are TRBV2 and TRBJ2-7; 7 nucleotides match TRBD1. The V and J ends lost 1 base and 3 bases, in that order; junction bases with no gene match: 3. The CDR3 is 14 amino acids. The germline gives CDR1 SNHLY, CDR2 FYNNEI. The CDR3 coding sequence is TGTGCCAGCAGTGAAGGAGGACAGGTCTACGAGCAGTACTTC. Its protein is CASSEGGQVYEQYF.

This clone has a single count. V usage is TRBV5-8 and J usage is TRBJ2-5; D assignment may be TRBD1 or TRBD2 (5 bases each). CDR1 is SGHTS and CDR2 is YDEGEE in the germline V gene. This CDR3 spans 13 amino acids. The V gene lost 2 bases and the J gene lost 4 bases, with 9 bases spanning the gap. The chain's CDR3 is CASSFHGGETQYF. DNA of the CDR3: TGTGCCAGCAGCTTTCATGGGGGAGAGACCCAGTACTTC.

The table lists this clone with a count of one. V usage is TRBV3-1 (or the pseudogene TRBV3-2) and J usage is TRBJ2-5; no reliable D call. There are 11 residues in the CDR3. V lost 0 bases and J lost 4, with 0 bases in between. CDR1 and CDR2 from the germline V gene are LGHDT and YNNKEL (reference sequence). The CDR3 bases are TGTGCCAGCAGCCAAGAAGAGACCCAGTACTTC. Translated: CASSQEETQYF.

The CDR3 DNA is TGTGCCAGCTCCCTGGGACAGGGGGCGCCCCATGAGCAGTTCTTC. Encoded protein: CASSLGQGAPHEQFF. The chain couples TRBV18 to TRBJ2-1; 12 nucleotides line up with TRBD1. CDR1 and CDR2 (germline): KGHSH, LQKENI. CDR3 size: 15 residues. V dropped 6 bases and J dropped 8; count of bases not matched to a gene: 8.

V and J are TRBV2 and TRBJ2-2; possibly TRBD2 for D (6 bases). CDR1 is SNHLY, CDR2 FYNNEI, per germline. CDR3 length: 15 residues. V was pared by 2 bases and J by 4 bases, with 11 bases between. CDR3 sequence (DNA): TGTGCCAGCAGTGAAACAGTAGCGGCCACCGGGGAGCTGTTTTTT. Translation gives CASSETVAATGELFF.

The chain carries TRBV19 and TRBJ2-7, with 9 positions matching TRBD1. V lost 3 bases to trimming and J lost 7 bases; unmatched junction nucleotides: 10. This CDR3 spans 15 amino acids. Germline values: CDR1 LNHDA, CDR2 SQIVND (reference sequence). The CDR3 DNA follows: TGTGCCAGTAGTATGGACAGGGGAGGGATGGAAGAGCAGTACTTC. This sequence encodes CASSMDRGGMEEQYF.